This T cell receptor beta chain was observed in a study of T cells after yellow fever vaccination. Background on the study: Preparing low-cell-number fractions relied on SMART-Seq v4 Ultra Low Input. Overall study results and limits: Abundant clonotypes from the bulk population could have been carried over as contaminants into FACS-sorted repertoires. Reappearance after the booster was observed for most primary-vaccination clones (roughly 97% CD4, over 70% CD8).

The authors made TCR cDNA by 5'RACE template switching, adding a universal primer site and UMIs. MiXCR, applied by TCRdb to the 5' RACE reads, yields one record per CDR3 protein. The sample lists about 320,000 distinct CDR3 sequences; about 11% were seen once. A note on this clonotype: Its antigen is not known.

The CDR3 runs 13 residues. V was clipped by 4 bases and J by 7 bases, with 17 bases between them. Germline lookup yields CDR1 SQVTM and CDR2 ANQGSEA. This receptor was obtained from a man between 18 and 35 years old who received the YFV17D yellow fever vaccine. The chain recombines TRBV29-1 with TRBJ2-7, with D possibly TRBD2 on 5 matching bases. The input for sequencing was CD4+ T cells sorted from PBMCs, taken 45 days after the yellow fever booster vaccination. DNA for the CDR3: TGCAGCGTTGTGTTTCCGGGATTAAGGGAGCAGTACTTC. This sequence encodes CSVVFPGLREQYF.